This T cell receptor beta chain appears in the sequencing data of a study of technical replicates of blood from a handful of donors. J was trimmed by 5 bases and V by 1 base; bases with no gene match: 8. This CDR3 contains 16 residues. Germline loops: CDR1 LGHNT, CDR2 FRNRAP. TCRdb's copy holds only in-frame clones and misses some; the assay was immunoSEQ multiplex PCR. The sample holds more than 45,000 clones, 91% seen once. The rearrangement uses TRBV12-5 and TRBJ2-3; TRBD2 agrees at 8 bases. This clonotype was sampled from a human donor in good health. Some clones in this sample may be carry-over from other donors' samples. Sequencing used PBMCs. This CDR3 is CASGLGVSGVLDTQYF. The CDR3 nucleotides read TGTGCTAGTGGTTTGGGGGTTAGCGGGGTTTTAGATACGCAGTATTTT. Full variable domain (missing parts from reference TRBV12-5 and TRBJ2-3): DARVTQTPRHKVTEMGQEVTMRCQPILGHNTVFWYRQTMMQGLELLAYFRNRAPLDDSGMPKDRFSAEMPDATLATLKIQPSEPRDSAVYFCASGLGVSGVLDTQYFGPGTRLTVL.